A selection of T cell receptor beta chains follows, all from one sample in a study of T cells in Graves' hyperthyroidism and ophthalmopathy. Each CDR3 protein gets one entry after TCRdb re-called the multiplex PCR reads with MiXCR. Of almost 600,000 distinct CDR3 sequences in the sample, roughly 13% were seen once. Sequencing used blood. The receptor set was obtained from a woman aged 25 to 39 with Graves' hyperthyroidism that later progressed to Graves' ophthalmopathy. CDR3s include the opening cysteine and the closing phenylalanine or tryptophan. The D gene is left open where the match is weak. Only part of the rows carry a size: once, few, many, or a class if the clone is expanded.

D	V	J	size	DNA	CDR3
TRBD1	TRBV5-6	TRBJ1-1	NA	TGTGCCAGCAGCTTCGACAGGGGGTTGACTTTCTTT	CASSFDRGLTFF
TRBD2	TRBV18	TRBJ2-2	many	TGTGCCAGCTCACCGCCCCTAGCGGGCTTCAACACCGGGGAGCTGTTTTTT	CASSPPLAGFNTGELFF
NA	TRBV7-9	TRBJ2-5	NA	TGTGCCAGCACCCCGGGGGTCCAAGAGACCCAGTACTTC	CASTPGVQETQYF
TRBD1	TRBV5-4	TRBJ2-5	few	TGTGCCAGCAGCTTTACAGGGGGCCAGGAGACCCAGTACTTC	CASSFTGGQETQYF
NA	TRBV6-2/TRBV6-3	TRBJ1-5	NA	TGTGCCAGCAGTTACTCGAATCCAGATCAGCCCCAGCATTTT	CASSYSNPDQPQHF
TRBD1	TRBV20-1	TRBJ1-2	NA	TGCAGTGCGATCGACAGGGCCTATGGCTACACCTTC	CSAIDRAYGYTF
NA	TRBV27	TRBJ2-7	NA	TGTGCCAGCAGCGAACTCGGGGGGCCCTACAATGAGCAGTACTTC	CASSELGGPYNEQYF
TRBD2	TRBV20-1	TRBJ2-1	many	TGCAGTGCTGCCCGGACTAGCGGGGCCAGGGGGAATGAGCAGTTCTTC	CSAARTSGARGNEQFF
NA	TRBV20-1	TRBJ2-6	many	TGCAGTGCTCGGGACCTCAGCTCTGGGGCCAACGTCCTGACTTTC	CSARDLSSGANVLTF
TRBD2	TRBV5-4	TRBJ2-3	few	TGTGCCAGCAGCCTGGAGCTAGGTAGCGGGAGAGGGGATACGCAGTATTTT	CASSLELGSGRGDTQYF
TRBD2	TRBV7-8	TRBJ2-1	many	TGTGCCAGCAGCGATGGGACTAGCAGTGAGCAGTTCTTC	CASSDGTSSEQFF
NA	TRBV11-2	TRBJ2-4	NA	TGTGCCAGCAGCTTAGTGTTAGGGGGGACCAAAAACATTCAGTACTTC	CASSLVLGGTKNIQYF
NA	TRBV12-3/TRBV12-4	TRBJ1-1	many	TGTGCCAGCAGCCTCGTCGGGCAGACTGAAGCTTTCTTT	CASSLVGQTEAFF
NA	TRBV30	TRBJ2-1	few	TGTGCCTGGAGTGTTCCCCTTTCAACCTACAATGAGCAGTTCTTC	CAWSVPLSTYNEQFF
TRBD1	TRBV27	TRBJ1-2	many	TGTGCCAGCAGTGTCCAGGGGGAGGGGTATGGCTACACCTTC	CASSVQGEGYGYTF
TRBD2	TRBV28	TRBJ2-7	many	TGTGCCAGCAACCAACTAGCGGGATCCTACGAGCAGTACTTC	CASNQLAGSYEQYF
TRBD1	TRBV9	TRBJ1-6	many	TGTGCCAGCTCCGGACAGGCTAATTCACCCCTCCACTTT	CASSGQANSPLHF
NA	TRBV6-2/TRBV6-3	TRBJ1-5	NA	TGTGCCAGCAGCACCGGGGGACCCAATCAGCCCCAGCATTTT	CASSTGGPNQPQHF
NA	TRBV6-2/TRBV6-3	TRBJ2-2	NA	TGTGCCAGCAGTTACTCGAGAGGGGGGCGGGGGGAGCTGTTTTTT	CASSYSRGGRGELFF
NA	TRBV7-2	TRBJ2-3	few	TGTGCCAGCAGCGGTCGGAACACAGATACGCAGTATTTT	CASSGRNTDTQYF
NA	TRBV5-6	TRBJ2-3	many	TGTGCCAGCAGCTTGCCGGCTAGCACAGATACGCAGTATTTT	CASSLPASTDTQYF
NA	TRBV4-1	TRBJ2-3	NA	TGCGCCAGCAGCCAAGGCCCCTGGGGCGGCACTAGCACAGATACGCAGTATTTT	CASSQGPWGGTSTDTQYF
NA	TRBV7-2	TRBJ2-7	NA	TGTGCCAGCAGCGCTGAAAGAACCTACGAGCAGTACTTC	CASSAERTYEQYF
TRBD2	TRBV18	TRBJ2-7	NA	TGTGCCAGCTCACCACCGGGCGGGGGGGACGAGCAGTACTTC	CASSPPGGGDEQYF
TRBD1	TRBV20-1	TRBJ2-7	many	TGCAGTGCTCCGAAAGGGACAGGGACCGGAGAGCAGTACTTC	CSAPKGTGTGEQYF
NA	TRBV12-3/TRBV12-4	TRBJ2-3	many	TGTGCCAGCAGTTTTCGGTTGGGGGGCACGACAGATACGCAGTATTTT	CASSFRLGGTTDTQYF
NA	TRBV20-1	TRBJ1-1	many	TGCAGTGCGACAATCTCGAACACTGAAGCTTTCTTT	CSATISNTEAFF